Listed below are T cell receptor beta chains from one sample, sequenced in a study of blood T cells in healthy people across ages. TCRdb re-called the 5' RACE reads with MiXCR, one entry per CDR3 protein. In the table there are 1.2 million to 1.5 million distinct CDR3 sequences, around two fifths of which are singletons. Sequencing was performed on blood. These receptors were obtained from a woman between 18 and 30 years old in good health. The CDR3 runs from the conserved cysteine through the conserved F or W. Fields, in order: V gene, D gene, clone size, J gene, CDR3 DNA, CDR3 protein. The D gene is left open where the match is weak. The listing skips clone size in some rows; elsewhere it reads once, few, many or a size class.

v_gene: TRBV7-2
d_gene: -
abundance: -
j_gene: TRBJ2-7
CDR3nt: TGTGCCAGCAGCTTAAATTTGGTTTGCGAGCAGTACTTC
CDR3aa: CASSLNLVCEQYF

v_gene: TRBV11-2
d_gene: -
abundance: -
j_gene: TRBJ1-2
CDR3nt: TGTGCCAGCAGCCAAACGGGGGGAAATGGCTACACCTTC
CDR3aa: CASSQTGGNGYTF

v_gene: TRBV6-2/TRBV6-3
d_gene: -
abundance: -
j_gene: TRBJ2-3
CDR3nt: TGTGCCAGCAGTTACAGAGGGGGTATAGCAGATACGCAGTATTTT
CDR3aa: CASSYRGGIADTQYF

v_gene: TRBV5-1
d_gene: TRBD1
abundance: -
j_gene: TRBJ1-1
CDR3nt: TGCGCCAGCACCGGGGACAGGGGTAGGACTGAAGCTTTCTTT
CDR3aa: CASTGDRGRTEAFF

v_gene: TRBV10-3
d_gene: TRBD1
abundance: -
j_gene: TRBJ2-7
CDR3nt: TGTGCCATCAGCGCCGGGACAGGTGTTTACAATGAGCAGTACTTC
CDR3aa: CAISAGTGVYNEQYF

v_gene: TRBV11-3
d_gene: -
abundance: -
j_gene: TRBJ2-7
CDR3nt: TGTGCCAGCAGCCCTGGAAGCGCCGAGCAGTACTTC
CDR3aa: CASSPGSAEQYF

v_gene: TRBV20-1
d_gene: -
abundance: -
j_gene: TRBJ2-7
CDR3nt: TGCAGTGCTAGGGTGGCGACACTTTCTTCCTACGAGCAGTACTTC
CDR3aa: CSARVATLSSYEQYF

v_gene: TRBV2
d_gene: -
abundance: -
j_gene: TRBJ2-6
CDR3nt: TGTGCCAGCAGTGGCACTAGAACTGGGGCCAACGTCCTGACTTTC
CDR3aa: CASSGTRTGANVLTF

v_gene: TRBV20-1
d_gene: TRBD2
abundance: once
j_gene: TRBJ2-1
CDR3nt: TGCAGTGCTAGATACTCAGCGGGGGATCACTACAATGAGCAGTTCTTC
CDR3aa: CSARYSAGDHYNEQFF

v_gene: TRBV10-2
d_gene: -
abundance: -
j_gene: TRBJ2-3
CDR3nt: TGCGCCAGCAGTCAGCTGTTACCCACAGATACGCAGTATTTT
CDR3aa: CASSQLLPTDTQYF

v_gene: TRBV7-3
d_gene: TRBD2
abundance: -
j_gene: TRBJ2-3
CDR3nt: TGTGCCAGCAGCTCCCCTAGCGGGGGGGGTACAGATACGCAGTATTTT
CDR3aa: CASSSPSGGGTDTQYF

v_gene: TRBV2
d_gene: -
abundance: -
j_gene: TRBJ2-5
CDR3nt: TGTGCCAGCAGTGAATCTGGAAACTACTACAATGAGCAGTACTTC
CDR3aa: CASSESGNYYNEQYF

v_gene: TRBV6-5
d_gene: -
abundance: many
j_gene: TRBJ1-2
CDR3nt: TGTGCCAGCAGTTTAAACAGGGCGTATGGCTACACCTTC
CDR3aa: CASSLNRAYGYTF

v_gene: TRBV4-1
d_gene: TRBD1
abundance: few
j_gene: TRBJ2-7
CDR3nt: TGCGCCAGCAGCCAAGAGGAGGGGACAGGGTCCTACGAGCAGTACTTC
CDR3aa: CASSQEEGTGSYEQYF

v_gene: TRBV6-1
d_gene: TRBD1
abundance: -
j_gene: TRBJ2-7
CDR3nt: TGTGCCAGCAGTGAAATGGGACAGGGTTTCAACGAGCAGTACTTC
CDR3aa: CASSEMGQGFNEQYF

v_gene: TRBV6-1
d_gene: TRBD1
abundance: -
j_gene: TRBJ1-6
CDR3nt: TGTGCCAGCAGGAAGTCCGGGACAGGGACGCCCCTCCACTTT
CDR3aa: CASRKSGTGTPLHF

v_gene: TRBV29-1
d_gene: TRBD2
abundance: -
j_gene: TRBJ2-3
CDR3nt: TGCAGCGCCTTTAACCGGGGGGGTAGGACAGATACGCAGTATTTT
CDR3aa: CSAFNRGGRTDTQYF

v_gene: TRBV5-6
d_gene: -
abundance: many
j_gene: TRBJ2-1
CDR3nt: TGTGCCAGCAGCTTGCGACTTTACAATGAGCAGTTCTTC
CDR3aa: CASSLRLYNEQFF

v_gene: TRBV7-9
d_gene: -
abundance: once
j_gene: TRBJ1-2
CDR3nt: TGTGCCAGCAGCTTAGGAGAGGGGGTCACAGGGAACTATGGCTACACCTTC
CDR3aa: CASSLGEGVTGNYGYTF